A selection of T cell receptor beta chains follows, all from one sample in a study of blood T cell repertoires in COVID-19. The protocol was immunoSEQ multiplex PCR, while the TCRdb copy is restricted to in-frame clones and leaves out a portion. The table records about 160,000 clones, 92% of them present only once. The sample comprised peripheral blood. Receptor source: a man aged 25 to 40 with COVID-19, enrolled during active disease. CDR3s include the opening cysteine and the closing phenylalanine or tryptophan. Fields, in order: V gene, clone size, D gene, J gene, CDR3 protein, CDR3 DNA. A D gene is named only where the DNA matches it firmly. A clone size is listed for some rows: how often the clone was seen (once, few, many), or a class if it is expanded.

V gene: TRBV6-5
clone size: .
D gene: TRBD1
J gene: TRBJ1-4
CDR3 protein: CASSSGTEPEKLFF
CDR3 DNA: TGTGCCAGCAGTTCCGGGACAGAGCCTGAAAAACTGTTTTTT

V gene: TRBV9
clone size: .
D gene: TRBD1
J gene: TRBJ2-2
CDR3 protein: CASSTRQGAATGELFF
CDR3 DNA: TGTGCCAGCAGCACCCGACAGGGGGCGGCCACCGGGGAGCTGTTTTTT

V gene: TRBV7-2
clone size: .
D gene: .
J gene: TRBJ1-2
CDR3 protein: CASSLAAGDYGYTF
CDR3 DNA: TGTGCCAGCAGCTTAGCTGCCGGGGACTATGGCTACACCTTC

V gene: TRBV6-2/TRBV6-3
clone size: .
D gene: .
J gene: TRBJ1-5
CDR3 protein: CASSYRRGRGLKSQHF
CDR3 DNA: TGTGCCAGCAGTTACCGACGGGGCAGGGGCTTGAAGTCCCAGCATTTT

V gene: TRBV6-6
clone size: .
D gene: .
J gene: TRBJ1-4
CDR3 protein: CASSYGGGSNEKLFF
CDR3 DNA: TGTGCCAGCAGTTACGGGGGAGGGTCGAATGAAAAACTGTTTTTT

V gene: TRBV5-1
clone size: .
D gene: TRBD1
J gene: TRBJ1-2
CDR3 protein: CASSQGGAQMSYGYTF
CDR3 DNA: TGCGCCAGCAGTCAGGGGGGCGCTCAAATGAGTTATGGCTACACCTTC

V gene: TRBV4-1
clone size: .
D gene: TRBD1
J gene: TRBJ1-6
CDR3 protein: CASSLGAGQAYSPLHF
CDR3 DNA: TGCGCCAGCAGCCTTGGAGCGGGACAGGCATATTCACCCCTCCACTTT

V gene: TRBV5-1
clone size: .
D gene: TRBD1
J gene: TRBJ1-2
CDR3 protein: CASSPRTGVADGYGYTF
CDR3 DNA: TGCGCCAGCAGCCCCCGGACAGGGGTCGCTGATGGCTATGGCTACACCTTC

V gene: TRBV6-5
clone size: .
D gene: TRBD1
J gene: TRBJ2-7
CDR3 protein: CASSSPGQSSYEQYF
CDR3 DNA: TGTGCCAGCAGTTCGCCGGGACAGAGCTCCTACGAGCAGTACTTC

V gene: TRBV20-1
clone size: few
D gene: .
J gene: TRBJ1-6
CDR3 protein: CSARAETPLHF
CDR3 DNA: TGCAGTGCTAGAGCGGAGACCCCCCTCCACTTT

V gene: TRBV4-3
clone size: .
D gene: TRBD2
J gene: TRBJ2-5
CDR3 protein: CASSRISGGETQYF
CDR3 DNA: TGCGCCAGCAGTCGAATTAGCGGGGGTGAGACCCAGTACTTC

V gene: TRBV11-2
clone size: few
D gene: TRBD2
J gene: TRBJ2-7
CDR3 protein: CASSGLAGAYEQYF
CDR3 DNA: TGTGCCAGCAGCGGACTAGCGGGGGCCTACGAGCAGTACTTC

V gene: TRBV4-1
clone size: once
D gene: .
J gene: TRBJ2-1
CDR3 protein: CASSQGGNRHPYNEQFF
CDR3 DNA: TGCGCCAGCAGCCAGGGGGGAAACAGGCATCCCTACAATGAGCAGTTCTTC

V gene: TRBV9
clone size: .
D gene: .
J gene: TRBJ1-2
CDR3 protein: CASSLLDVYYGYTF
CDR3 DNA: TGTGCCAGCAGCTTACTAGACGTGTACTATGGCTACACCTTC

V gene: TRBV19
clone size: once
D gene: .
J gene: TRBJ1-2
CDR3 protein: CASSQEAGVGYGYTF
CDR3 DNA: TGTGCCAGTAGTCAAGAGGCAGGGGTAGGGTATGGCTACACCTTC

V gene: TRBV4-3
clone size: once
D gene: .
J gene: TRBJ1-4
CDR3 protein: CASSQEQGGKLFF
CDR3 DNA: TGCGCCAGCAGCCAAGAACAAGGGGGAAAACTGTTTTTT

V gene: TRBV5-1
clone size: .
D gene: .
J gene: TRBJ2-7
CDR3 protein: CASSLGTSYYEEQYF
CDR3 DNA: TGCGCCAGCAGCTTGGGGACATCATACTACGAGGAGCAGTACTTC

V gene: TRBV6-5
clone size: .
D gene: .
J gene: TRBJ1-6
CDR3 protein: CASSTDGLDSPLHF
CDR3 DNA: TGTGCCAGCAGTACCGACGGACTGGATTCACCCCTCCACTTT

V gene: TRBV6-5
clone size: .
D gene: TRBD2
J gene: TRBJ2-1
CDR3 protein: CARELAELPDEQFF
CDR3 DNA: TGTGCCAGGGAACTAGCGGAGCTCCCCGATGAGCAGTTCTTC

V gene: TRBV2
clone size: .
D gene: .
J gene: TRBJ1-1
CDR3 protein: CASRETVEAFF
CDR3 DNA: TGTGCCAGCAGAGAGACAGTTGAAGCTTTCTTT

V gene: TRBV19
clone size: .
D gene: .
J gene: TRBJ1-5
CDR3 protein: CASSIWGGSNQPQHF
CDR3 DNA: TGTGCCAGTAGTATCTGGGGGGGAAGCAATCAGCCCCAGCATTTT

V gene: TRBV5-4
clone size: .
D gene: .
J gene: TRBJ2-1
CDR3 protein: CASSLPSLSSYNEQFF
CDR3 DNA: TGTGCCAGCAGCTTGCCTAGCTTGAGCTCCTACAATGAGCAGTTCTTC

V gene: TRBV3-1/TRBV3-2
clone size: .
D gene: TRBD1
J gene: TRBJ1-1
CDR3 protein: CASSPARTGWTEAFF
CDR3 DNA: TGTGCCAGCAGCCCTGCCCGGACAGGGTGGACTGAAGCTTTCTTT

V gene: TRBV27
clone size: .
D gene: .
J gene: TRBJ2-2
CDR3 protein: CASREKSIRDGELFF
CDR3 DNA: TGTGCCAGCAGGGAGAAATCTATCAGGGATGGGGAGCTGTTTTTT

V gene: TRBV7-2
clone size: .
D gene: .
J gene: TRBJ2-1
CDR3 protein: CASSLGSRTSSYNEQFF
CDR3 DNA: TGTGCCAGCAGCTTAGGATCGCGCACGAGCTCCTACAATGAGCAGTTCTTC

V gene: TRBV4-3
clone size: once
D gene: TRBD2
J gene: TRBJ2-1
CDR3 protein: CASSQEGRLANEQFF
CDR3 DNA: TGCGCCAGCAGCCAAGAGGGGAGACTAGCGAATGAGCAGTTCTTC

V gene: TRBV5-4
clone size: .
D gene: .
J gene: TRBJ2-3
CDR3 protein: CASSWARGAGADTQYF
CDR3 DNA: TGTGCCAGCAGCTGGGCTCGCGGGGCGGGCGCAGATACGCAGTATTTT

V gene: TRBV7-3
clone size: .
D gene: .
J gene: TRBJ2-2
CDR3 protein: CASSFSGTPNTGELFF
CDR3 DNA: TGTGCCAGCAGCTTCTCCGGGACACCGAACACCGGGGAGCTGTTTTTT

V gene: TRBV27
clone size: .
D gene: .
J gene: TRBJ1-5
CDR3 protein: CASSFPYRVGNQPQHF
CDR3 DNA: TGTGCCAGCAGTTTCCCCTACAGGGTTGGGAATCAGCCCCAGCATTTT

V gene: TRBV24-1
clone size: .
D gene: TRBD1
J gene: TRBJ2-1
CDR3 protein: CATSDTGTGGNEQFF
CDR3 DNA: TGTGCCACCAGTGACACCGGGACAGGGGGCAATGAGCAGTTCTTC

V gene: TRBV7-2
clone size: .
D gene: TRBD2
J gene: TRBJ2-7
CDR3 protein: CASSSLAAYYYEQYF
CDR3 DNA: TGTGCCAGCAGCTCCCTAGCGGCGTATTATTACGAGCAGTACTTC

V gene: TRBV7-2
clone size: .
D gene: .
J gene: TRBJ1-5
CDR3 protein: CASSSTGANQPQHF
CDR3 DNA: TGTGCCAGCAGTTCGACAGGAGCGAATCAGCCCCAGCATTTT

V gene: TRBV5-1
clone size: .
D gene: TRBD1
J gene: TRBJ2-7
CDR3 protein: CASSFGTGNYEQYF
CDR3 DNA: TGCGCCAGCAGCTTTGGGACAGGGAACTACGAGCAGTACTTC

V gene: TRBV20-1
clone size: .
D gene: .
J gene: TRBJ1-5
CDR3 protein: CSASTQGHQPQHF
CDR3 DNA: TGCAGTGCTAGTACACAGGGACATCAGCCCCAGCATTTT

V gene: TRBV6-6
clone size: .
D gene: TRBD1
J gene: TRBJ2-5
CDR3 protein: CASREENRGTQAQYF
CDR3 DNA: TGTGCCAGCAGAGAGGAGAACAGGGGAACGCAGGCCCAGTACTTC

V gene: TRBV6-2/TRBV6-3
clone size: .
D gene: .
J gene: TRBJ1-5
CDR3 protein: CASSDSFFSNQPQHF
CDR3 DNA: TGTGCCAGCAGTGACAGTTTTTTTAGCAATCAGCCCCAGCATTTT

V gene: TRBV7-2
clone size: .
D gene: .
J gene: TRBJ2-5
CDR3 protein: CASSSQGGPQETQYF
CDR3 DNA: TGTGCCAGCAGCTCCCAGGGGGGACCACAAGAGACCCAGTACTTC